This entry lists 17 T cell receptor beta chains sequenced from one sample in a study of T cells in Graves' hyperthyroidism and ophthalmopathy (dated by TCRdb to the late 2010s). Library construction relied on multiplex PCR. Sequencer: Illumina HiSeq 2000. The TCR beta CDR3 regions were amplified from RNA transcripts. The TCR CDR3 was subjected to a first round of RT-PCR using the HTBI primer set and the Qiagen OneStep RT-PCR kit. In TCRdb, the public reads were trimmed at Q25 with fastp and aligned with MiXCR, with productive beta chains retained. Each record represents a unique CDR3 protein, reported with the most common genes and DNA among its rows. The sample profile shows roughly 570,000 distinct CDR3 sequences; around 42% of them were found once. The ten most abundant clones make up around a fifth of the sample. The sequencing input was peripheral blood or thyroid tissue (not recorded which). These receptors all come from an adult woman with Graves' disease, either hyperthyroidism or ophthalmopathy (not recorded which).

V and J are TRBV10-3 and TRBJ2-5, with unresolved D. Germline loops: CDR1 ENHRY, CDR2 SYGVKD. The CDR3 contains 14 residues. V dropped 6 bases and J dropped 9 bases, with 20 bases sitting between them. The CDR3 loop is CAISGKGSNQPQYF. As DNA, the CDR3 is TGTGCCATCAGCGGAAAAGGTAGCAATCAGCCCCAGTACTTC.

The V and J genes are TRBV5-1 and TRBJ1-5; D is perhaps TRBD1 (6 bases). This CDR3 has 15 residues. Trimming cost V 1 base and J 3 bases, with 11 bases left between them. Germline CDR1 reads SGHRS; CDR2 reads YFSETQ. CDR3 loop: CASSLQQGDNQPQHF. The CDR3 DNA follows: TGCGCCAGCAGCTTGCAACAGGGAGACAATCAGCCCCAGCATTTT.

This clonotype was recorded many times. The chain uses TRBV20-1 and TRBJ2-7; possibly TRBD1 for D (5 bases). CDR3 length equals 14 residues. Trimming removed 3 bases from V and 1 base from J, with 13 bases in between. The germline V gene has CDR1 DFQATT and CDR2 SNEGSKA (reference sequence). CDR3 protein: CSASPRQISYEQYF. The CDR3 DNA reads as TGCAGTGCTAGCCCCCGACAGATTTCCTACGAGCAGTACTTC.

This clonotype was counted a few times. The J gene is TRBJ2-5, the V gene TRBV5-6; D not certain. With 4 bases removed from V and 7 bases from J, the gap between germline ends came to 11 bases. CDR3 length equals 12 residues. Per germline, CDR1 SGHDT and CDR2 YYEEEE. The CDR3 coding sequence is TGTGCCAGCAGCCCGTCCCCAGGGACCCAGTACTTC. This codes for CASSPSPGTQYF.

This clonotype was seen at least ten times. V is TRBV27 and J is TRBJ1-2; D may be TRBD1 (6 bases). Germline values: CDR1 MNHEY, CDR2 SMNVEV (reference sequence). This CDR3 region has 12 residues. V lost 9 bases to trimming and J lost 4 bases, with 12 bases between them. CDR3 bases: TGTGCCAGTAGCGAACAGGGCTATGGCTACACCTTC. Amino acid sequence: CASSEQGYGYTF.

This clonotype was seen at least ten times. J is TRBJ1-3 and V is TRBV11-2; perhaps TRBD1 as D (5 bases). Germline lookup yields CDR1 SGHAT and CDR2 FQNNGV. V was cut by 8 bases and J by 4 bases, with 12 bases left in between. The CDR3 sequence is 13 residues long. CDR3 loop: CASRLWDGNTIYF. The CDR3 region has the DNA TGTGCCAGCCGCCTTTGGGACGGAAACACCATATATTTT.

The chain joins TRBV20-1 to TRBJ1-2; D remains ambiguous. The ends were cut back, 2 bases at V and 6 bases at J, with 4 bases in the middle. This CDR3 is built from 10 residues. Germline V lookup: CDR1 DFQATT, CDR2 SNEGSKA (reference sequence). The DNA of the CDR3 is TGCAGTGCTAGATCTGATGGCTACACCTTC. Translated, it gives CSARSDGYTF.

This clonotype was seen repeatedly, ten times or more. This chain connects TRBV13 to TRBJ2-7; maybe TRBD1 (6 bases). Germline CDR1 PRHDT, CDR2 FYEKMQ (reference sequence). With 4 bases removed from V and 3 bases from J, the gap between germline ends came to 13 bases. The CDR3 totals 14 residues. CDR3 nucleotides: TGTGCCAGCAGCTCATCTGAGACAGGCTACGAGCAGTACTTC. Translated, it gives CASSSSETGYEQYF.

With respect to this clonotype: The junction differs from germline at one of its ends, possibly a read error. The chain carries TRBV4-1 and TRBJ2-7; possibly TRBD2 for D (5 bases). The CDR3 covers 14 residues. CDR1 is MGHRA and CDR2 is YSYEKL in the germline V gene. The DNA of the CDR3 is TGCGCCAGCAGCCATCCCGGACTTTCCTACGAGCAGCACTTC. It translates to CASSHPGLSYEQHF.

The rearrangement links TRBV15 to TRBJ1-2; D might be TRBD1 (5 bases). There are 15 residues in the CDR3. With 6 bases removed from V and 4 bases from J, the gap between germline ends came to 18 bases. The germline CDR1 and CDR2 sequences are LNHNV and YYDKDF (reference sequence). The CDR3 spells CATRANPSGAYGYTF. CDR3 sequence (DNA): TGTGCCACCAGAGCGAATCCCTCTGGGGCCTATGGCTACACCTTC.

J is TRBJ2-7 and V is TRBV28; D is unclear. The germline V gene encodes CDR1 MDHEN and CDR2 SYDVKM. The CDR3 consists of 14 residues. Trimming pared 4 bases from V and 0 bases from J, leaving 10 bases between. This chain's CDR3 is CASSSWTFSYEQYF. DNA for the CDR3: TGTGCCAGCAGTTCCTGGACGTTCTCCTACGAGCAGTACTTC.

At least ten counts were recorded for this clonotype. The V call is TRBV5-5, the J call TRBJ2-7, with TRBD2 identical over 11 bases. V trimming: 3 bases; J trimming: 3 bases; junction bases outside the gene matches: 5. There are 15 residues in the CDR3. Germline V gene data show CDR1 as SGHKS and CDR2 as YYEKEE (reference sequence). CDR3 sequence reads: CASSYGLAGSYEQYF. In nucleotides, the CDR3 is TGTGCCAGCAGCTACGGACTAGCGGGCAGCTACGAGCAGTACTTC. Full variable domain (outside the CDR3, taken from reference TRBV5-5 and TRBJ2-7): DAGVTQSPTHLIKTRGQQVTLRCSPISGHKSVSWYQQVLGQGPQFIFQYYEKEERGRGNFPDRFSARQFPNYSSELNVNALLLGDSALYLCASSYGLAGSYEQYFGPGTRLTVT.

This clonotype has a count of ten or more. V gene TRBV25-1 combines with J gene TRBJ1-5, with D perhaps TRBD1 (5 bases). Looked up from germline, CDR1 is MGHDK and CDR2 is SYGVNS. CDR3 length: 13 amino acids. V lost 3 bases, J lost 5 bases, and 8 bases lay in between. For the CDR3, the DNA is TGTGCCAGCAGTGAGCGGGGGTATCAGCCCCAGCATTTT. Its translation is CASSERGYQPQHF. Full variable domain (outside the CDR3, taken from reference TRBV25-1 and TRBJ1-5): EADIYQTPRYLVIGTGKKITLECSQTMGHDKMYWYQQDPGMELHLIHYSYGVNSTEKGDLSSESTVSRIRTEHFPLTLESARPSHTSQYLCASSERGYQPQHFGDGTRLSIL.

V usage is TRBV28 and J usage is TRBJ2-5, with 7 bases lining up with TRBD2. Losses at the gene ends were 8 bases for V and 5 bases for J; bases not matched to a gene: 14. The CDR3 totals 15 residues. Germline V lookup: CDR1 MDHEN, CDR2 SYDVKM. The CDR3 reads CASQTLGGRGETQYF. In nucleotides, the CDR3 is TGTGCCAGCCAAACCCTCGGGGGGAGGGGCGAGACCCAGTACTTC.

This chain joins TRBV5-5 and TRBJ1-5, with TRBD1 as a possible D gene (5 bases). The germline V and J ends were trimmed by 5 bases and 7 bases, with 16 bases remaining between them. This CDR3 region has 14 residues. The V gene's germline CDR1 is SGHKS and CDR2 YYEKEE (reference sequence). In nucleotides, the CDR3 is TGTGCCAGCAGTAGCAGGGTGCAGGGCCAGCCCCAGCATTTT. Amino acid sequence: CASSSRVQGQPQHF. The variable domain in full, completed from reference TRBV5-5 and TRBJ1-5, reads DAGVTQSPTHLIKTRGQQVTLRCSPISGHKSVSWYQQVLGQGPQFIFQYYEKEERGRGNFPDRFSARQFPNYSSELNVNALLLGDSALYLCASSSRVQGQPQHFGDGTRLSIL.

The chain carries TRBV7-9 and TRBJ2-5, with D maybe TRBD1 (5 bases). Between the trimmed V and J ends, which lost 3 bases and 5 bases, there was a span of 13 bases. Germline V gene data show CDR1 as SEHNR and CDR2 as FQNEAQ (reference sequence). The CDR3 has 14 amino acids. In DNA form, the CDR3 reads TGTGCCAGCAGCTTTTGGACACTGGGGGAGACCCAGTACTTC. Its translation: CASSFWTLGETQYF.

The table lists this clonotype with many counts. The genes are TRBV20-1 and TRBJ2-7; TRBD2 is a possible D gene (5 bases). This CDR3 is 14 amino acids long. Germline V gene data show CDR1 as DFQATT and CDR2 as SNEGSKA (reference sequence). V was trimmed by 3 bases and J by 4 bases, leaving 16 bases between them. The CDR3 DNA follows: TGCAGTGCTAGCTCAGCCGGAGGTGGTTACGAGCAGTACTTC. Its translation is CSASSAGGGYEQYF.